This T cell receptor beta chain was captured in a study of CD8 T cells in ankylosing spondylitis. This CDR3 has 11 residues. Looked up from germline, CDR1 is SNHLY and CDR2 is FYNNEI. The ends were cut back, 4 bases at V and 6 bases at J, with 4 bases in the middle. Whole-study findings and limits: Disease-linked clones were reportedly significantly enriched in matched ankylosing spondylitis synovial fluid. Ankylosing spondylitis blood appeared to be characterized by a TCR beta motif of roughly eight highly homologous variants. Disease-associated clonotypes exhibited CD8+ identity and were relatively infrequent in peripheral blood. Existing reports had already noted some motif variants in reactive arthritis synovial fluid and blood.

TCRdb passed the 5' RACE reads through MiXCR, listing each CDR3 protein once. Among about 170,000 distinct CDR3 sequences listed, approximately 16% were seen once. Turning to this clonotype: Its antigen is currently unknown.

The sequence was obtained from a male donor with ankylosing spondylitis or in good health (not recorded which). The sample comprised blood, either unsorted or a sorted T cell fraction (not recorded which). The rearrangement links TRBV2 to TRBJ2-4; no clear D gene. As DNA, the CDR3 is TGTGCCAGCAGTGCTATAAACATTCAGTACTTC. This encodes CASSAINIQYF.